What follows are 3 T cell receptor beta chains derived from one specimen sequenced in a study of blood T cells in healthy people across ages. Alongside a J-beta primer mix, a sample-barcoded 5' primer served in a second PCR lasting about 7 to 11 cycles. Each CDR3 protein gets one entry after TCRdb re-called the 5' RACE reads with MiXCR. The data contain approximately 1.5 million distinct CDR3 sequences, almost 35% of them singletons. The specimen sequenced was blood. These receptors were obtained from a woman aged 25 to 39 in good health.

V and J are TRBV30 and TRBJ2-7; D gene ambiguous. This CDR3 region has 14 residues. Germline assignment: CDR1 GTSNPN and CDR2 SVGIG (reference sequence). V gave up 0 bases and J gave up 2 bases, with 11 bases separating them. CDR3 sequence reads: CAWSVGPVAYEQYF. The CDR3 coding sequence is TGTGCCTGGAGTGTAGGGCCGGTTGCCTACGAGCAGTACTTC.

The rearrangement uses TRBV9 and TRBJ2-1; D is uncertain. CDR3 length equals 12 residues. In germline, CDR1 is SGDLS, CDR2 YYNGEE. Between the trimmed V and J ends, which lost 5 bases and 10 bases, there was a span of 13 bases. Written as DNA, the CDR3 is TGTGCCAGCAGTTCCACCCAGGTAGAGCAGTTCTTC. Its protein product is CASSSTQVEQFF.

The sample holds a few counts of this clonotype. This sequence joins TRBV7-9 and TRBJ2-5; 8 positions agree with TRBD2. V dropped 3 bases and J dropped 5; count of bases not matched to a gene: 8. Germline loops: CDR1 SEHNR, CDR2 FQNEAQ (reference sequence). There are 15 residues in the CDR3. CDR3 loop: CASSFGVAGRETQYF. Written as DNA, the CDR3 is TGTGCCAGCAGCTTCGGGGTAGCGGGACGGGAGACCCAGTACTTC. Full variable domain (missing parts from reference TRBV7-9 and TRBJ2-5): DTGVSQNPRHKITKRGQNVTFRCDPISEHNRLYWYRQTLGQGPEFLTYFQNEAQLEKSRLLSDRFSAERPKGSFSTLEIQRTEQGDSAMYLCASSFGVAGRETQYFGPGTRLLVL.